This entry lists 28 T cell receptor beta chains sequenced from one sample in a study of OX40 agonist ivuxolimab in advanced cancers. TCRdb's copy holds only in-frame clones and misses some; the assay was immunoSEQ multiplex PCR. This sample carries some 66,000 clones, around 87% of them seen once, and the ten largest clones take 0.38%. Sequenced material: CD4+ or CD8+ T cells sorted from blood, taken in a trial of the OX40 agonist ivuxolimab. Source of these receptors: an adult with an advanced solid tumor such as melanoma, head and neck, liver or kidney cancer.

The chain joins TRBV23-1 to TRBJ2-1, with 8 bases identical to TRBD1. TRBV23-1 is filed as an ORF, its function uncertain. Trimming took 5 bases from V and 6 from J; bases not matched to a gene: 9. CDR3 length: 15 amino acids. The CDR3 DNA reads TGCGCCAGCAGTATTACAGGGGGTACTTTCAATGAGCAGTTCTTC. Translated: CASSITGGTFNEQFF.

The chain joins TRBV11-2 to TRBJ2-2; 10 bases agree with TRBD1. V dropped 4 bases and J dropped 4; count of bases not matched to a gene: 3. The CDR3 is 15 residues long. Per the germline V gene, CDR1 is SGHAT and CDR2 is FQNNGV. The DNA for the CDR3 is TGTGCCAGCAGCTCCGACAGGGGGCGCACCGGGGAGCTGTTTTTT. Encoded protein: CASSSDRGRTGELFF.

The gene calls are TRBV5-4 and TRBJ1-3, with a tentative D call TRBD1 (5 bases). The germline V gene has CDR1 SGHNT and CDR2 YYREEE (reference sequence). Trimming shortened V by 0 bases and J by 4 bases, and 8 bases separated the two germline ends. There are 14 residues in the CDR3. The CDR3 reads CASSLVGGGNTIYF. The CDR3 region has the DNA TGTGCCAGCAGCTTGGTGGGGGGAGGAAACACCATATATTTT.

V and J are TRBV27 and TRBJ2-2; unclear D gene. Germline CDR1 MNHEY, CDR2 SMNVEV (reference sequence). The CDR3 loop spans 12 amino acids. V lost 5 bases, J lost 6 bases, and 7 bases lay in between. The CDR3 DNA reads as TGTGCCAGCAGTCCCCCCGCCGGGGAGCTGTTTTTT. It specifies CASSPPAGELFF.

This clone has more than one count but fewer than ten. The rearrangement links TRBV18 to TRBJ1-5; D is possibly TRBD1 (6 bases). The CDR3 is made up of 15 amino acids. The V and J ends lost 3 bases and 4 bases respectively, with 13 bases between them. Germline V CDR1 and CDR2: KGHSH, LQKENI. The CDR3 nucleotides read TGTGCCAGCTCACCTCCGGGACAACAAAATCAGCCCCAGCATTTT. Translating gives CASSPPGQQNQPQHF. Full variable domain (remainder filled in from reference TRBV18 and TRBJ1-5): NAGVMQNPRHLVRRRGQEARLRCSPMKGHSHVYWYRQLPEEGLKFMVYLQKENIIDESGMPKERFSAEFPKEGPSILRIQQVVRGDSAAYFCASSPPGQQNQPQHFGDGTRLSIL.

The chain carries TRBV5-4 and TRBJ2-1, with TRBD1 as a possible D gene (6 bases). CDR1 SGHNT and CDR2 YYREEE come from the germline V gene (reference sequence). This CDR3 contains 16 residues. V lost 0 bases and J lost 3, with 13 bases in between. CDR3 sequence: CASSLEQGKNYNEQFF. CDR3 sequence (DNA): TGTGCCAGCAGCTTGGAACAGGGAAAAAACTACAATGAGCAGTTCTTC.

This clone turned up a few times. The V call is TRBV6-1, the J call TRBJ2-1; the D call may be TRBD1 or TRBD2 (5 bases each). CDR1 is MNHNS, CDR2 SASEGT, per germline. CDR3 length: 13 amino acids. With 6 bases removed from V and 6 bases from J, the gap between germline ends came to 12 bases. CDR3 sequence: CASRPLGGNEQFF. The CDR3 nucleotides are TGTGCCAGCAGGCCGCTTGGGGGCAATGAGCAGTTCTTC.

The chain recombines TRBV5-1 with TRBJ1-1; 9 bases are a match to TRBD1. Germline V CDR1 and CDR2: SGHRS, YFSETQ. This CDR3 comprises 15 residues. V lost 3 bases, J lost 4 bases, and 7 bases stayed unmatched. DNA for the CDR3: TGCGCCAGCAGCTCGGGGGACAGGGACACCACTGAAGCTTTCTTT. Translation gives CASSSGDRDTTEAFF.

The DNA for the CDR3 is TGTGCCAGCAGCTTAGGCAGGGTTGCTCCGGGGGGCAATCAGCCCCAGCATTTT. It specifies CASSLGRVAPGGNQPQHF. This sequence joins TRBV7-2 and TRBJ1-5, with D possibly matching TRBD1 (5 bases). Germline V CDR1 and CDR2: SGHTA, FQGNSA. Trimming removed 1 base from V and 2 bases from J, with 18 bases in between. The length of the CDR3 is 18 residues.

Details on this clone: At one end, the junction sequence differs from germline, possibly due to a read error. This chain joins TRBV5-4 and TRBJ1-3; D is possibly TRBD1 (5 bases). The length of the CDR3 is 16 residues. The germline V gene has CDR1 SGHNT and CDR2 YYREEE (reference sequence). CDR3 sequence: CASSQGVRGSGNTIYF. The CDR3 nucleotides read TGCGCCAGCAGCCAAGGGGTGAGGGGTAGTGGAAACACCATATATTTT.

This clone was seen more than once but under ten times. The rearrangement joins TRBV29-1 to TRBJ1-5, with 9 bases lining up with TRBD1. Germline V CDR1 and CDR2: SQVTM, ANQGSEA. The CDR3 totals 17 residues. V lost 6 bases to trimming and J lost 2 bases; unmatched junction nucleotides: 14. The CDR3 nucleotides are TGCAGCGTCTCCCTCTCCACCCGGACAGGGGGCAATCAGCCCCAGCATTTT. Its protein is CSVSLSTRTGGNQPQHF.

This chain joins TRBV15 and TRBJ1-4; a possible D gene is TRBD1 (5 bases). The CDR3 extends over 17 amino acids. The germline V gene encodes CDR1 LNHNV and CDR2 YYDKDF (reference sequence). With 1 base removed from V and 8 bases from J, the gap between germline ends came to 20 bases. In nucleotides, the CDR3 is TGTGCCACCAGCAGAGGCGAGGGGTCTCGGTCCGGGGAAAAACTGTTTTTT. Protein: CATSRGEGSRSGEKLFF.

This chain links TRBV19 with TRBJ1-5; 8 positions match TRBD1. Germline assignment: CDR1 LNHDA and CDR2 SQIVND (reference sequence). The CDR3 covers 18 residues. J lost 0 bases, V lost 3 bases, and 10 bases had no gene match. CDR3 bases: TGTGCCAGTAGTATGGGGCAGGGGGCCATTTATAGCAATCAGCCCCAGCATTTT. Encoded protein: CASSMGQGAIYSNQPQHF. The full variable domain, completed using reference TRBV19 and TRBJ1-5, is DGGITQSPKYLFRKEGQNVTLSCEQNLNHDAMYWYRQDPGQGLRLIYYSQIVNDFQKGDIAEGYSVSREKKESFPLTVTSAQKNPTAFYLCASSMGQGAIYSNQPQHFGDGTRLSIL.

This rearrangement joins TRBV7-6 to TRBJ2-1, with 9 bases lining up with TRBD1. The V gene's germline CDR1 is SGHVS and CDR2 FNYEAQ. This CDR3 spans 13 amino acids. Losses at the gene ends were 5 bases for V and 12 bases for J; bases not matched to a gene: 8. The CDR3 loop reads CASSPEQGARQFF. DNA of the CDR3: TGTGCCAGCAGCCCAGAACAGGGGGCGCGGCAGTTCTTC.

The V and J genes are TRBV11-2 and TRBJ2-1; D is undetermined. Germline CDR1 reads SGHAT; CDR2 reads FQNNGV. The CDR3 is made up of 16 amino acids. V lost 2 bases and J 1 base, leaving 12 bases between the germline ends. CDR3 protein: CASSLRGLTSYNEQFF. The CDR3 DNA is TGTGCCAGCAGCTTACGAGGCCTGACTTCCTACAATGAGCAGTTCTTC.

The rearrangement joins TRBV7-6 to TRBJ2-7, with D hard to call. Germline V gene sequence: CDR1 SGHVS, CDR2 FNYEAQ. There are 14 residues in the CDR3. V was shortened by 6 bases and J by 0 bases, with 12 bases between the two germline ends. The CDR3 loop reads CASSPTVSSYEQYF. For the CDR3, the DNA is TGTGCCAGCAGTCCGACTGTGAGCTCCTACGAGCAGTACTTC. The full variable domain, in which reference TRBV7-6 and TRBJ2-7 provide the parts outside the CDR3, is GAGVSQSPRYKVTKRGQDVALRCDPISGHVSLYWYRQALGQGPEFLTYFNYEAQQDKSGLPNDRFSAERPEGSISTLTIQRTEQRDSAMYRCASSPTVSSYEQYFGPGTRLTVT.

The chain carries TRBV2 and TRBJ2-5; 12 bases map to TRBD2. This CDR3 has 17 amino acids. Germline values: CDR1 SNHLY, CDR2 FYNNEI. With 5 bases clipped from V and 5 bases from J, the junction kept 12 bases outside the gene matches. CDR3 DNA sequence: TGTGCCAGCAGTCTCGGGCGCGGACTAGCGGGGCGGGAGACCCAGTACTTC. It yields the protein CASSLGRGLAGRETQYF.

This chain joins TRBV7-6 and TRBJ2-5; D unresolved. Germline V gene sequence: CDR1 SGHVS, CDR2 FNYEAQ. Trimming cost V 0 bases and J 1 base, with 0 bases left between them. The length of the CDR3 is 12 residues. The CDR3 region is CASSLAQETQYF. The CDR3 nucleotides read TGTGCCAGCAGCTTAGCCCAAGAGACCCAGTACTTC.

The CDR3 is CASSLGRNEQYF. As DNA, the CDR3 is TGTGCCAGCAGCTTAGGTAGGAACGAGCAGTACTTC. V and J are TRBV7-2 and TRBJ2-7; D ambiguous. Germline values: CDR1 SGHTA, CDR2 FQGNSA. The CDR3 is made up of 12 amino acids. The V end was cut by 1 base, the J end by 5 bases, with 6 bases between.

J is TRBJ1-1 and V is TRBV11-2; D ambiguous. The germline V and J ends were trimmed by 3 bases and 2 bases, with 19 bases remaining between them. The CDR3 runs to 17 residues. From germline, CDR1 is SGHAT and CDR2 FQNNGV. This CDR3 is CASSFAPNRRLNTEAFF. The CDR3 DNA follows: TGTGCCAGCAGCTTTGCACCTAATAGAAGACTAAACACTGAAGCTTTCTTT.

The chain carries TRBV4-2 and TRBJ1-6, with 10 bases identical to TRBD1. Germline values: CDR1 LGHNA, CDR2 YNFKEQ. This CDR3 has 18 amino acids. With V trimmed by 0 bases and J by 12 bases, 14 bases remained unmatched. The CDR3 is CASSQEGQGRRPSLPLHF. The CDR3 nucleotides are TGTGCCAGCAGCCAAGAGGGACAGGGGCGACGCCCATCCTTACCCCTCCACTTT.

This sequence joins TRBV10-2 and TRBJ1-3; maybe TRBD1 (6 bases). This CDR3 comprises 15 residues. Germline-derived CDR1 and CDR2 are WSHSY and SAAADI. V dropped 3 bases and J dropped 4 bases, with 13 bases sitting between them. CDR3 protein: CASSERGAGGNTIYF. CDR3 bases: TGCGCCAGCAGTGAACGGGGGGCAGGGGGAAACACCATATATTTT.

DNA of the CDR3: TGTGCCAGCAGCGCGTCGACAGGTCCCTCCTACGAGCAGTACTTC. It codes for CASSASTGPSYEQYF. The chain is built from TRBV7-2 and TRBJ2-7; possible D gene TRBD1, 6 bases. The CDR3 totals 15 residues. V gave up 5 bases and J gave up 0 bases, with 14 bases separating them. Germline CDR1 reads SGHTA; CDR2 reads FQGNSA.

The genes are TRBV6-1 and TRBJ1-5, with D hard to call. This CDR3 has 14 residues. Germline V gene sequence: CDR1 MNHNS, CDR2 SASEGT. The V gene lost 6 bases and the J gene lost 11 bases, with 20 bases spanning the gap. CDR3 coding DNA: TGTGCCAGCAGGGCAGGCCCCTACAATACAGCCCAGCATTTT. This encodes CASRAGPYNTAQHF.

This chain uses TRBV19 with TRBJ1-2; 7 nucleotides agree with TRBD1. Germline V gene sequence: CDR1 LNHDA, CDR2 SQIVND (reference sequence). V shed 6 bases and J 8 bases; nucleotides not matched to a gene: 12. CDR3 size: 14 residues. The CDR3 nucleotides are TGTGCCAGTAGCTATCGCCGACAGGGTAGGGGCTACACCTTC. Translating it yields CASSYRRQGRGYTF.

The chain joins TRBV5-1 to TRBJ2-5; 12 nucleotides align to TRBD2. From germline, CDR1 is SGHRS and CDR2 YFSETQ. V lost 0 bases to trimming and J lost 5 bases; unmatched junction nucleotides: 5. The CDR3 has 16 residues. CDR3 sequence: CASSLGLAGGLETQYF. The CDR3 bases are TGCGCCAGCAGCTTGGGGCTAGCGGGGGGGCTGGAGACCCAGTACTTC.

V is TRBV5-1 and J is TRBJ2-2; unclear D gene. V was pared by 5 bases and J by 1 base, with 18 bases between. This CDR3 is 17 amino acids long. Looked up from germline, CDR1 is SGHRS and CDR2 is YFSETQ. The CDR3 bases are TGCGCCAGCAGTTCCATCCAAGGACCCCTGAACACCGGGGAGCTGTTTTTT. Encoded protein: CASSSIQGPLNTGELFF. Variable domain in full (rest from reference TRBV5-1 and TRBJ2-2): KAGVTQTPRYLIKTRGQQVTLSCSPISGHRSVSWYQQTPGQGLQFLFEYFSETQRNKGNFPGRFSGRQFSNSRSEMNVSTLELGDSALYLCASSSIQGPLNTGELFFGEGSRLTVL.

The rearrangement links TRBV7-9 to TRBJ1-2; no clear D gene. Germline V gene sequence: CDR1 SEHNR, CDR2 FQNEAQ (reference sequence). The CDR3 is 12 residues long. V shed 3 bases and J shed 6 bases, with 8 bases lying between them. The CDR3 protein is CASSFERNGYTF. CDR3 in DNA: TGTGCCAGCAGCTTCGAGCGGAATGGCTACACCTTC.